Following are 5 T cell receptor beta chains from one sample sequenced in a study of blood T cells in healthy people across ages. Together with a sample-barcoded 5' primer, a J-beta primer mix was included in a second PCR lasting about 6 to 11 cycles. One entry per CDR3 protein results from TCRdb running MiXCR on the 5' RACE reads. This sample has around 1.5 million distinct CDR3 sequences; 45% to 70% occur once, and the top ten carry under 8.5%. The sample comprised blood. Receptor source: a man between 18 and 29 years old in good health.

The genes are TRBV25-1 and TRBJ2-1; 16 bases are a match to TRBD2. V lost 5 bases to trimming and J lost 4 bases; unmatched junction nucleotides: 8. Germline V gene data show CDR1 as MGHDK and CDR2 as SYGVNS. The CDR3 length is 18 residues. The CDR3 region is CASSLSGTSGRAYNEQFF. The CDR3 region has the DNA TGTGCCAGCAGTCTTTCCGGGACTAGCGGGAGGGCGTACAATGAGCAGTTCTTC.

CDR3 DNA: TGCAGCGTAACCGGGACAGGGATGTATGAGCAGTTCTTC. It codes for CSVTGTGMYEQFF. The chain combines TRBV29-1 with TRBJ2-1; 9 bases map to TRBD1. Unmatched junction bases numbered 8, after V lost 6 bases and J lost 8 bases. The CDR3 covers 13 residues. Germline V gene lookup returns CDR1 SQVTM and CDR2 ANQGSEA.

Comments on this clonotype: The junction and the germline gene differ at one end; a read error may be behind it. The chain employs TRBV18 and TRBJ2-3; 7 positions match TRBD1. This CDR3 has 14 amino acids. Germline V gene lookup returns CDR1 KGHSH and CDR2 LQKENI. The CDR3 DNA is TGTACCAGCTCACTCCGACAGGGAACAGATACGCAGTATTTT. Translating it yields CTSSLRQGTDTQYF.

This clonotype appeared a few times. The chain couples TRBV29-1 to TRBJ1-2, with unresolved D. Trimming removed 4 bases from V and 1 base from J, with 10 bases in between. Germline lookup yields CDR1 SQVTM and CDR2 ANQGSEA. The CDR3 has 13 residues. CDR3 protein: CSVASEFNYGYTF. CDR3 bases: TGCAGCGTTGCGTCGGAATTTAACTATGGCTACACCTTC.

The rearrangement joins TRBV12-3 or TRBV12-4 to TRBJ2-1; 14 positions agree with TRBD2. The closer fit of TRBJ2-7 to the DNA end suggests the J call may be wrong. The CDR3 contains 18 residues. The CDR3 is CASSPGTSGSSPYNEQYF. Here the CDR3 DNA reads TGTGCCAGCAGTCCCGGGACTAGCGGGAGTTCCCCCTACAATGAGCAGTACTTC.